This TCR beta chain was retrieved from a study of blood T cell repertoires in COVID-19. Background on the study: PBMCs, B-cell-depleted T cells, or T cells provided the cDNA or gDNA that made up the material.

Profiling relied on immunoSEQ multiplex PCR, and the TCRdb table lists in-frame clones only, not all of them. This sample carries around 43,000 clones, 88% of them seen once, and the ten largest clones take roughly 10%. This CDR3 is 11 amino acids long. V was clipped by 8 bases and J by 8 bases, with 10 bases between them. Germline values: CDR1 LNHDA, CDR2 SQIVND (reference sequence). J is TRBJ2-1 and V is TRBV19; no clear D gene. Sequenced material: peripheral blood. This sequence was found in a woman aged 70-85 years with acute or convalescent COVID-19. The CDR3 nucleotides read TGTGCCAGTGGAAGCGCGTATGAGCAGTTCTTC. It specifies CASGSAYEQFF. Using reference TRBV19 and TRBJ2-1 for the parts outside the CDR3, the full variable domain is DGGITQSPKYLFRKEGQNVTLSCEQNLNHDAMYWYRQDPGQGLRLIYYSQIVNDFQKGDIAEGYSVSREKKESFPLTVTSAQKNPTAFYLCASGSAYEQFFGPGTRLTVL.